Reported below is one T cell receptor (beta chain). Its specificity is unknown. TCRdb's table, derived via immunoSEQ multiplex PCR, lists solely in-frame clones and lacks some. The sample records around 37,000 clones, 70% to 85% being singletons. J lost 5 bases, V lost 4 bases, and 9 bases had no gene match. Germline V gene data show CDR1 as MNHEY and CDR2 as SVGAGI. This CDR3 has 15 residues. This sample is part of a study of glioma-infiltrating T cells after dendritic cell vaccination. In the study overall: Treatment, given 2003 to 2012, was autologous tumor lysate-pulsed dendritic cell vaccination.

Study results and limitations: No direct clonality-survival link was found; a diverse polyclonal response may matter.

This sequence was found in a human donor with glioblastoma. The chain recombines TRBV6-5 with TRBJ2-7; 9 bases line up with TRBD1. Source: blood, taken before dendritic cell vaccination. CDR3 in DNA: TGTGCCAGCAGTTCCCGGACAGGGGTGGTACACGAGCAGTACTTC. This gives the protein CASSSRTGVVHEQYF.